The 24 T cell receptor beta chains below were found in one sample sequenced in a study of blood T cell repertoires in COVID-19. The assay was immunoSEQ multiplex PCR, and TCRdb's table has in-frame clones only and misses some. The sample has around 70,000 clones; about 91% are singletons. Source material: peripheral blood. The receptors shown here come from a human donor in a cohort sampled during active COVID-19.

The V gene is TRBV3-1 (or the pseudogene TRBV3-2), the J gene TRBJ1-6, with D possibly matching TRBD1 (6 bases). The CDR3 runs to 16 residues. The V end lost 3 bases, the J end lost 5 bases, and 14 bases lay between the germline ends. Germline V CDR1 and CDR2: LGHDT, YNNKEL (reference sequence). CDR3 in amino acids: CASSQSGAAHNSPLHF. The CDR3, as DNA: TGTGCCAGCAGCCAGTCAGGGGCGGCGCATAATTCACCCCTCCACTTT.

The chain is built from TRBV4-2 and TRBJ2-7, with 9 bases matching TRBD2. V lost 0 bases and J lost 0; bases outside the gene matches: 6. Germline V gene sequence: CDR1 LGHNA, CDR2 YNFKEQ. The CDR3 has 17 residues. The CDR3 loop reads CASSQETGLANSYEQYF. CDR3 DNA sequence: TGTGCCAGCAGCCAAGAGACGGGACTAGCCAACTCCTACGAGCAGTACTTC.

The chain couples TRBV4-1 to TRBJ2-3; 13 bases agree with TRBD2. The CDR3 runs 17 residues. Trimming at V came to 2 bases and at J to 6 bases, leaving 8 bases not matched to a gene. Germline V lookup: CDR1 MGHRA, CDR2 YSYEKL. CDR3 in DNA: TGCGCCAGCAGCCAACAAGGACTAGCGGGAGCTTCCGATACGCAGTATTTT. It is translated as CASSQQGLAGASDTQYF.

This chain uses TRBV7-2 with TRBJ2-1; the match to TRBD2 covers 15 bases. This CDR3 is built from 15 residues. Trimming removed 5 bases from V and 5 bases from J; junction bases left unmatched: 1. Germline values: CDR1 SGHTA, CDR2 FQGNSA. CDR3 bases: TGTGCCAGCAGCCGGACTAGCGGGGGGGACAATGAGCAGTTCTTC. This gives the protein CASSRTSGGDNEQFF. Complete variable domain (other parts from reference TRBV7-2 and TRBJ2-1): GAGVSQSPSNKVTEKGKDVELRCDPISGHTALYWYRQSLGQGLEFLIYFQGNSAPDKSGLPSDRFSAERTGGSVSTLTIQRTQQEDSAVYLCASSRTSGGDNEQFFGPGTRLTVL.

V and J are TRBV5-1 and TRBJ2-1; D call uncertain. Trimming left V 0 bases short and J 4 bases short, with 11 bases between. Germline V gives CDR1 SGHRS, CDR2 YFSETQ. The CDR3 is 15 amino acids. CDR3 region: CASSLATASYNEQFF. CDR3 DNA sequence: TGCGCCAGCAGCTTGGCCACGGCTAGTTACAATGAGCAGTTCTTC.

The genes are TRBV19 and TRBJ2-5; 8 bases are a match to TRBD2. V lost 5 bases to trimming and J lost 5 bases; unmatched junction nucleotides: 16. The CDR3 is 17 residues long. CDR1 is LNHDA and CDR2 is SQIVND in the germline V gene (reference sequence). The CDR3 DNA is TGTGCCAGTAGTCCTAGGCCTGGGGCGGGAGGATGGGAGACCCAGTACTTC. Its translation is CASSPRPGAGGWETQYF. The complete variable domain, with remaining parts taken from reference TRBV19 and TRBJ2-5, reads DGGITQSPKYLFRKEGQNVTLSCEQNLNHDAMYWYRQDPGQGLRLIYYSQIVNDFQKGDIAEGYSVSREKKESFPLTVTSAQKNPTAFYLCASSPRPGAGGWETQYFGPGTRLLVL.

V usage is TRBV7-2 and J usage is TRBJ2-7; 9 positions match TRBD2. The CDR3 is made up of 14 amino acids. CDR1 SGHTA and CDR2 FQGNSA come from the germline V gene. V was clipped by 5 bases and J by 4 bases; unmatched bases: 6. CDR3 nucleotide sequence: TGTGCCAGCAGCCTAAGCGGGAGGAGTTACGAGCAGTACTTC. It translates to CASSLSGRSYEQYF. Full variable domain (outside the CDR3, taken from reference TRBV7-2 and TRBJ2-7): GAGVSQSPSNKVTEKGKDVELRCDPISGHTALYWYRQSLGQGLEFLIYFQGNSAPDKSGLPSDRFSAERTGGSVSTLTIQRTQQEDSAVYLCASSLSGRSYEQYFGPGTRLTVT.

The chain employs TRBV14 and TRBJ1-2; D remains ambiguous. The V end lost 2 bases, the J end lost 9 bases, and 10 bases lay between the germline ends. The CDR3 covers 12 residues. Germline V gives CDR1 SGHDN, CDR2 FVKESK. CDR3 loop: CASSQSPARYTF. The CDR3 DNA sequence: TGTGCCAGCAGCCAATCCCCCGCGCGCTACACCTTC.

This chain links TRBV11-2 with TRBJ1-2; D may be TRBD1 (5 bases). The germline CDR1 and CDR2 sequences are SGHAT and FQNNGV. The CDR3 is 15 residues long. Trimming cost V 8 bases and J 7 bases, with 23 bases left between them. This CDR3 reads CASCPGWQTVAGYTF. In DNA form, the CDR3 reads TGTGCCAGCTGCCCCGGGTGGCAGACAGTGGCTGGCTACACCTTC.

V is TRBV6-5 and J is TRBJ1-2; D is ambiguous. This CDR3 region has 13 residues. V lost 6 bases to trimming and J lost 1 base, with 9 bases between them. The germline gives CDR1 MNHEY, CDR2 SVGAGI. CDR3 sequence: CASRLTVNYGYTF. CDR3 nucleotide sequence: TGTGCCAGCAGACTCACAGTTAACTATGGCTACACCTTC.

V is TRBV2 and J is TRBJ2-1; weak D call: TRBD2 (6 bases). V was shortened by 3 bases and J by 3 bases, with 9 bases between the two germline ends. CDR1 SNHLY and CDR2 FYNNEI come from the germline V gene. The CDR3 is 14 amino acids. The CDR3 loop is CASSETRGYNEQFF. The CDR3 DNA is TGTGCCAGCAGTGAGACTAGGGGCTACAATGAGCAGTTCTTC.

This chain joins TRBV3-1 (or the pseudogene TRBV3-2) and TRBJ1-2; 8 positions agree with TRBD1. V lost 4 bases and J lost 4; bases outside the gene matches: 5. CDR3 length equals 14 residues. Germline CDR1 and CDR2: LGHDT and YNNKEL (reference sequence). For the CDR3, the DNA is TGTGCCAGCAGCCTCCGGGACAGGTTCTATGGCTACACCTTC. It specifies CASSLRDRFYGYTF.

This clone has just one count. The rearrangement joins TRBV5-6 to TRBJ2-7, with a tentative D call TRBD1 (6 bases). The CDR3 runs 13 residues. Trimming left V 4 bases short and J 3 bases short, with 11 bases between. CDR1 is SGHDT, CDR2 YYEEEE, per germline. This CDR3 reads CASSPTGRYEQYF. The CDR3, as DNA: TGTGCCAGCAGCCCTACAGGGCGCTACGAGCAGTACTTC.

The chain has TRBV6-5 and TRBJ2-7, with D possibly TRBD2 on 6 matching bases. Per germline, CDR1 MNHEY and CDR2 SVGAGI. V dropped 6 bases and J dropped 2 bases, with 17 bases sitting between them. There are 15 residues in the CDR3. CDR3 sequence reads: CASRTSGTHPYEQYF. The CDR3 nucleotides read TGTGCCAGCAGAACGTCCGGGACTCATCCCTACGAGCAGTACTTC.

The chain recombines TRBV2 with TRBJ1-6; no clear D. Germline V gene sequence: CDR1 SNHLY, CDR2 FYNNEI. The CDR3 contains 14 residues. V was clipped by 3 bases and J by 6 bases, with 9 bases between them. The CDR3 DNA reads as TGTGCCAGCAGTGAGTCAGGCTTTAATTCACCCCTCCACTTT. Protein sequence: CASSESGFNSPLHF.

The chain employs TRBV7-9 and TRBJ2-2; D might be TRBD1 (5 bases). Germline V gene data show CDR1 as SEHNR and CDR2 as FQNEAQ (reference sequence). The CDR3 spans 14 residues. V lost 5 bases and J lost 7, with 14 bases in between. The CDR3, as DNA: TGTGCCAGCAGCAATCCGGGTCAGGGCGGGGAGCTGTTTTTT. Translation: CASSNPGQGGELFF.

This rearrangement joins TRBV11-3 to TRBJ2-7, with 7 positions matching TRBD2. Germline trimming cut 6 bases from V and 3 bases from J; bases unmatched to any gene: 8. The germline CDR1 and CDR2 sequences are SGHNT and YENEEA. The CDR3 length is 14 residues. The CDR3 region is CASSKGLLDYEQYF. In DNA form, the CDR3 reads TGTGCCAGCAGTAAGGGACTACTCGACTACGAGCAGTACTTC.

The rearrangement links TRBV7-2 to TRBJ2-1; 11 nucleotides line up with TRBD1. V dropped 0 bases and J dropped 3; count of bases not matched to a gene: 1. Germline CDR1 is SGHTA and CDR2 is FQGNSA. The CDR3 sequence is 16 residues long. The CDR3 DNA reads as TGTGCCAGCAGCTTAGCCGGGACAGGGGGCTACAATGAGCAGTTCTTC. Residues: CASSLAGTGGYNEQFF.

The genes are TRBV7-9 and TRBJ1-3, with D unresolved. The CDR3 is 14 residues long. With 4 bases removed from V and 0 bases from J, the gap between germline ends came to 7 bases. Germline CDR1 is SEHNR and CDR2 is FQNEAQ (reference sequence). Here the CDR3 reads CASSYGSSGNTIYF. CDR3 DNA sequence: TGTGCCAGCAGCTATGGGAGCTCTGGAAACACCATATATTTT.

CDR3 protein: CASSQLSRTLSNQPQHF. The CDR3 DNA reads TGTGCCAGCAGCCAATTATCCCGCACTTTAAGCAATCAGCCCCAGCATTTT. This chain uses TRBV16 with TRBJ1-5; D ambiguous. The CDR3 covers 17 residues. Germline V gene data show CDR1 as KGHSY and CDR2 as FQNENV. Trimming cost V 1 base and J 1 base, with 14 bases left between them.

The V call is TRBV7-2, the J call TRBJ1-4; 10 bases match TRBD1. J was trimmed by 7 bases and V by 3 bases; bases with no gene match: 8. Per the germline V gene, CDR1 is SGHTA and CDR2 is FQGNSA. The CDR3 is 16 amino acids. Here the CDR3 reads CASSFRPTGGGEKLFF. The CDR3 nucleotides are TGTGCCAGCAGCTTCCGGCCGACAGGGGGCGGTGAAAAACTGTTTTTT.

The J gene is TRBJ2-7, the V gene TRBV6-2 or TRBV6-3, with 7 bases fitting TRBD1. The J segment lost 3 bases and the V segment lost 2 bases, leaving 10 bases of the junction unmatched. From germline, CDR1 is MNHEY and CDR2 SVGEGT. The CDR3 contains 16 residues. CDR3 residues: CASSYPLGQTNYEQYF. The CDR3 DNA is TGTGCCAGCAGTTACCCTCTGGGACAGACCAACTACGAGCAGTACTTC.

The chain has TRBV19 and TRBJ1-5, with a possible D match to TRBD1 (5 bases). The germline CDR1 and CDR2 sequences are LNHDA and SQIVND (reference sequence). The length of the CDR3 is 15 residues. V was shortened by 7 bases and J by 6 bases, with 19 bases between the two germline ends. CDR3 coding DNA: TGTGCCAGTACCATATCGGGGGGGTCCCCTCAGCCCCAGCATTTT. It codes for CASTISGGSPQPQHF.

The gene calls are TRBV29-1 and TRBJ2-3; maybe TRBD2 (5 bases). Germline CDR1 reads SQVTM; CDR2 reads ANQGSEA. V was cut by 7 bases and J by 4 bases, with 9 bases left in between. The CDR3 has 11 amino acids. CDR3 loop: CSAEGPDTQYF. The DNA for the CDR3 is TGCAGCGCCGAGGGTCCAGATACGCAGTATTTT.